The T cell receptor (beta chain) under discussion was sequenced for a study of response to subunit inactivated influenza vaccine. Study-wide results and limits: Every seasonal influenza vaccination brings in few new T cells, the authors suggested.

Germline CDR1 is SGHRS and CDR2 is YFSETQ. This CDR3 region has 15 residues. The J segment lost 7 bases and the V segment lost 4 bases, leaving 10 bases of the junction unmatched. This clonotype was seen a few times. Its antigen is as yet unknown. TCRdb processed the RT-PCR reads anew with MiXCR; each CDR3 protein has one entry. The sample has hundreds of thousands of distinct CDR3 sequences, about 25% seen once. The receptor was derived from a man in his forties or fifties who received an inactivated influenza vaccine. This chain uses TRBV5-1 with TRBJ2-1; TRBD1 matches at 8 bases. This specimen was CD4+ T cells sorted from PBMCs, taken about 5 days after vaccination. As DNA, the CDR3 is TGCGCCAGCAGCCCCGACGGGACAGGCGGGAATGAGCAGTTCTTC. Translation: CASSPDGTGGNEQFF.